This TCR beta chain was sequenced in a study of T cell repertoires in cytomegalovirus infection. Study-wide background: Signatures in public TCR beta sequences pointed to both CMV infection and matching HLA type.

V lost 1 base to trimming and J lost 5 bases, with 11 bases between them. In germline, CDR1 is SGHVS, CDR2 FQNEAQ. The CDR3 spans 14 residues. Notes on this clonotype: Antigen: not known.

TCRdb itself ran the reads through MiXCR, one entry per CDR3 protein. Among 800,000 to 950,000 distinct CDR3 sequences, around a third were seen once, and the ten largest hold around 12%. The chain joins TRBV7-8 to TRBJ2-5; D tentatively fits TRBD1 or TRBD2 (6 bases each). The receptor was derived from a human donor in good health (CMV status not recorded). Some clones in this sample may be carry-over from other donors' samples. The sequencing here drew on cultured CD8+ T cells from PBMCs, taken from culture after CMV antigen stimulation. Here the CDR3 reads CASSLEDSGETQYF. In nucleotides, the CDR3 is TGTGCCAGCAGCTTAGAGGACAGCGGGGAGACCCAGTACTTC.